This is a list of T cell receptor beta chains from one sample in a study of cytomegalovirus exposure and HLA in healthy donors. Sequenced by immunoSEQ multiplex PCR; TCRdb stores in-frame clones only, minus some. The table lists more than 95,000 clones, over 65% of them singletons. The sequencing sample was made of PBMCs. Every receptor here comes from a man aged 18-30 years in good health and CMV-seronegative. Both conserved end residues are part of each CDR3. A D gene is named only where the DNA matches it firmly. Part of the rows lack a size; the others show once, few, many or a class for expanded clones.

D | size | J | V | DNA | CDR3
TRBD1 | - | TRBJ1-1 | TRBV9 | TGTGCCAGCAGCCCGGGAGACAGGGGTGAAGCTTTCTTT | CASSPGDRGEAFF
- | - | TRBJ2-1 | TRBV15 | TGTGCCACCAGCAGATCACCGGGGTACAATGAGCAGTTCTTC | CATSRSPGYNEQFF
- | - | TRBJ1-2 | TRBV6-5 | TGTGCCACCCTCGATGGACAGAGCTATGGCTACACCTTC | CATLDGQSYGYTF
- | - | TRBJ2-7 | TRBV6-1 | TGTGCCAGCACGTGGGAAGGGGCCTACGAGCAGTACTTC | CASTWEGAYEQYF
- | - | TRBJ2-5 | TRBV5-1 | TGCGCCAGCAGCTTGCAGGAGACCCAGTACTTC | CASSLQETQYF
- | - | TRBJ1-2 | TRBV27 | TGTGCCAGCAGTATTACCTCGGACTATGGCTACACCTTC | CASSITSDYGYTF
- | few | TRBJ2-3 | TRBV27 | TGTGCCAGCAGTTTAAGTCAGGCCGCAAATACGCAGTATTTT | CASSLSQAANTQYF
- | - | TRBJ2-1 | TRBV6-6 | TGTGCCGGAGGGAGAGGAGGGGGGGGTAGCGATGAGCAGTTCTTC | CAGGRGGGGSDEQFF
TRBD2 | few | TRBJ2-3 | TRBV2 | TGTGCCAGTCAGGGGCGGACTAGCGGGGGGACAGATACGCAGTATTTT | CASQGRTSGGTDTQYF
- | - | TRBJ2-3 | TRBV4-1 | TGCGCCAGCAGTTCCGGCAGGGGAGGCACAGATACGCAGTATTTT | CASSSGRGGTDTQYF
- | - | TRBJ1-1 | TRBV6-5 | TGTGCCAGCCAAGAGGGGGGGGCGCGGGGGACTGAAGCTTTCTTT | CASQEGGARGTEAFF
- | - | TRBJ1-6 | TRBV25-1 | TGTGCCAGCAGTGAATACAAGGTTAGCTCACCCCTCCACTTT | CASSEYKVSSPLHF
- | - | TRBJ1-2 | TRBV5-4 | TGTGCCAGCCCCGGGGAGCTGACCTATGGCTACACCTTC | CASPGELTYGYTF
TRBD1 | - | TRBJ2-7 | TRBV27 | TGTGCCAGCAGTCTGAGACAGGGTGGGCTCGAGCAGTACTTC | CASSLRQGGLEQYF